This record concerns one T cell receptor (beta chain) sequence. Trimming took off 4 bases at V and 5 bases at J, with 11 bases between the two ends. CDR1 is LGHNA and CDR2 is YSLEER in the germline V gene. This CDR3 has 14 amino acids. The sample is drawn from a study of blood T cell repertoires in COVID-19. Overall study context: The United States, Italy and Spain supplied acute and convalescent COVID-19 samples. PBMCs, B-cell-depleted T cells, or T cells were the source of the cDNA or gDNA that made up the material.

In the study's own analysis: It was from reference gene primer amplification that nucleated cell counts were estimated. Only in-frame clones appear in the TCRdb table, and some are missing; sequencing was by immunoSEQ multiplex PCR. V and J calls plus clone size are reproduced from that table; the DNA served to infer D and trimming. Of 95,000 to 120,000 clones listed, around 83% were seen once; the top ten hold approximately 3.6%. Material for sequencing was peripheral blood. This sequence originates from a man aged 35 to 55 with acute or convalescent COVID-19. The V call is TRBV4-3, the J call TRBJ2-2; the D gene is possibly TRBD1 (6 bases). CDR3: CASSPQGGTGELFF. The CDR3 DNA sequence: TGCGCCAGCAGCCCACAGGGTGGAACCGGGGAGCTGTTTTTT.